This record concerns one T cell receptor beta chain sequence. The antigen remains unidentified. This could be a read error, since a much larger clone is one nucleotide away. Thyroid surgery took place with no prior treatment in any patient. The authors' processing: The distant-metastasis classifier for papillary thyroid cancer was built from CDR3 differences across clinicopathological groups. TCRdb reanalyzed the PCR reads via MiXCR. The V and J calls follow TCRdb's processing rather than the paper's. The sample lists 53,000 or so clones; 20% to 25% were seen once. This CDR3 is 15 amino acids long. Per germline, CDR1 SGHTS and CDR2 YDEGEE. V lost 4 bases, J lost 5 bases, and 12 bases stayed unmatched. The data are from a study of metastatic and nonmetastatic thyroid tumors. Study overall: Repertoires were compared across blood and tumor or nodule tissue from malignant and benign thyroid patients.

Study-wide findings and caveats: Significantly higher TCR beta diversity was reportedly seen in malignant thyroid tumors than benign nodules, in blood and tumor.

This TCR was sampled from a female donor with papillary thyroid cancer or a benign thyroid nodule (not recorded which). Some clones in this sample may be carry-over from other donors' samples. Sequencing was carried out using blood. The genes are TRBV5-8 and TRBJ2-7, with 7 nucleotides matching TRBD2. As DNA, the CDR3 is TGTGCCAGCAGCCAAATAGGGCTAGCGGTCGACGAGCAGTACTTC. Protein: CASSQIGLAVDEQYF.